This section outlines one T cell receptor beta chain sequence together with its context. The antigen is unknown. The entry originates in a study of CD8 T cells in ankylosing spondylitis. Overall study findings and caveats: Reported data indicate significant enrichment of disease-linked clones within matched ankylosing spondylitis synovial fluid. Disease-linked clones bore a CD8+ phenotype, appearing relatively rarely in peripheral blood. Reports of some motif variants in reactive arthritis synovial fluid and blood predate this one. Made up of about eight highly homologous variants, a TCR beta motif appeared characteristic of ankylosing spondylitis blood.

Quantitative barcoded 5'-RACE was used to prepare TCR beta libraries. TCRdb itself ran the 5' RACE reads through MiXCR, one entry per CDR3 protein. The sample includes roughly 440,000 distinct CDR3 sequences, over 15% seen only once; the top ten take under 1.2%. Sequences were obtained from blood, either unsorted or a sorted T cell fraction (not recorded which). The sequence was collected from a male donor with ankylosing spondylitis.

Written as DNA, the CDR3 is TGTGCCAGCAGCTTAGCTAGCGGGAGCGACTTGGAGTTCTTC. Its translation is CASSLASGSDLEFF. The rearrangement links TRBV5-4 to TRBJ2-1; TRBD2 matches 10 bases. Germline V gene data show CDR1 as SGHNT and CDR2 as YYREEE (reference sequence). The CDR3 consists of 14 residues. Trimming took 2 bases from V and 14 from J; bases not matched to a gene: 10.